This entry lists 18 T cell receptor beta chains sequenced from one sample in a study of cytomegalovirus exposure and HLA in healthy donors. PCR involved 60 Vbeta and 13 Jbeta primers. TCRdb's copy holds only in-frame clones and misses some; the assay was immunoSEQ multiplex PCR. Of some 150,000 clones listed, 79% are singletons. What was sequenced was PBMCs. These receptors originate from a man aged 25 to 45 in good health and CMV-seropositive.

The chain carries TRBV7-2 and TRBJ1-1; D unclear. The V and J ends lost 0 bases and 6 bases respectively, with 14 bases between them. Germline CDR1 and CDR2: SGHTA and FQGNSA. This CDR3 spans 15 amino acids. Written as DNA, the CDR3 is TGTGCCAGCAGCTTAGCGCTCAGAGGCCGACCTGAAGCTTTCTTT. As protein: CASSLALRGRPEAFF.

This clone appeared a few times. J is TRBJ1-2 and V is TRBV5-1; the D gene is possibly TRBD1 (6 bases). The V gene lost 4 bases and the J gene lost 2 bases, with 9 bases spanning the gap. Germline V gives CDR1 SGHRS, CDR2 YFSETQ. This CDR3 comprises 13 residues. CDR3 region: CASSIGTNYGYTF. CDR3 DNA sequence: TGCGCCAGCAGCATAGGGACAAACTATGGCTACACCTTC. Filled out from reference TRBV5-1 and TRBJ1-2, the complete variable domain reads KAGVTQTPRYLIKTRGQQVTLSCSPISGHRSVSWYQQTPGQGLQFLFEYFSETQRNKGNFPGRFSGRQFSNSRSEMNVSTLELGDSALYLCASSIGTNYGYTFGSGTRLTVV.

The chain has TRBV5-4 and TRBJ1-1, with TRBD1 matching over 8 bases. Germline loops: CDR1 SGHNT, CDR2 YYREEE (reference sequence). The CDR3 is made up of 13 amino acids. The trim removed 4 bases at V and 4 bases at J, leaving 3 bases unmatched. The CDR3 here is CASSGQGSTEAFF. The CDR3, as DNA: TGTGCCAGCAGCGGACAGGGATCCACTGAAGCTTTCTTT.

This rearrangement joins TRBV28 to TRBJ2-7; the match to TRBD2 covers 9 bases. The germline CDR1 and CDR2 sequences are MDHEN and SYDVKM. J gave up 7 bases and V 2 bases, and 6 bases lay outside the gene matches. This CDR3 region has 14 residues. In DNA form, the CDR3 reads TGTGCCAGCAGTTTAGTCCTAGCGGGATATGAGCAGTACTTC. Residues: CASSLVLAGYEQYF.

The count of this clone is one. This chain connects TRBV11-1 to TRBJ2-2; 11 bases align to TRBD2. The CDR3 consists of 16 residues. Germline CDR1 and CDR2: SGHAT and FQDESV (reference sequence). J gave up 5 bases and V 5 bases, and 7 bases lay outside the gene matches. The CDR3 coding sequence is TGTGCCAGCAGCCCCGGGACTAGCGGTACTACCGGGGAGCTGTTTTTT. Encoded protein: CASSPGTSGTTGELFF.

The gene calls are TRBV6-6 and TRBJ2-1, with TRBD1 matching over 9 bases. The junction had 10 bases not matched to a gene; V was cut back by 6 bases and J by 7 bases. The CDR3 loop spans 15 amino acids. Germline CDR1 and CDR2: MNHNY and SVGAGI (reference sequence). CDR3 in amino acids: CASSRTGGAGNEQFF. The CDR3 DNA follows: TGTGCCAGCAGCCGTACAGGGGGCGCAGGAAATGAGCAGTTCTTC.

This clone was seen a handful of times. DNA for the CDR3: TGTGCCAGCAGTTACGGGCCAGGGAACAATGAAAAACTGTTTTTT. This sequence encodes CASSYGPGNNEKLFF. The chain employs TRBV6-6 and TRBJ1-4, with TRBD1 as a possible D gene (5 bases). CDR1 and CDR2 (germline): MNHNY, SVGAGI (reference sequence). The CDR3 has 15 amino acids. V shed 2 bases and J shed 5 bases, with 12 bases lying between them.

This clone has a handful of counts. This rearrangement joins TRBV5-6 to TRBJ2-5; 9 nucleotides align to TRBD2. V lost 4 bases to trimming and J lost 4 bases; unmatched junction nucleotides: 11. Looked up from germline, CDR1 is SGHDT and CDR2 is YYEEEE. The CDR3 is 16 residues long. CDR3 residues: CASSLLAGSSVETQYF. The CDR3 DNA reads as TGTGCCAGCAGCCTCCTAGCGGGGTCCTCTGTAGAGACCCAGTACTTC.

The rearrangement links TRBV11-3 to TRBJ2-1; TRBD2 matches at 7 bases. There are 12 residues in the CDR3. Germline CDR1 and CDR2: SGHNT and YENEEA. The V segment lost 4 bases and the J segment 6 bases; nucleotides outside the gene matches: 0. The CDR3 nucleotides read TGTGCCAGCAGCTCGGGGGGCAATGAGCAGTTCTTC. Protein: CASSSGGNEQFF.

The J gene is TRBJ1-4, the V gene TRBV28; no reliable D call. This CDR3 is built from 15 residues. Trimming left V 7 bases short and J 3 bases short, with 15 bases between. The germline V gene has CDR1 MDHEN and CDR2 SYDVKM. The CDR3, as DNA: TGTGCCAGCAACGTTGGGAGCGCCCCTAATGAAAAACTGTTTTTT. Protein product: CASNVGSAPNEKLFF. Supplemented by reference TRBV28 and TRBJ1-4, the full variable domain reads DVKVTQSSRYLVKRTGEKVFLECVQDMDHENMFWYRQDPGLGLRLIYFSYDVKMKEKGDIPEGYSVSREKKERFSLILESASTNQTSMYLCASNVGSAPNEKLFFGSGTQLSVL.

This chain connects TRBV7-2 to TRBJ2-1; 8 bases are a match to TRBD2. Germline assignment: CDR1 SGHTA and CDR2 FQGNSA. Losses at the gene ends were 1 base for V and 7 bases for J; bases not matched to a gene: 9. This CDR3 has 16 residues. The CDR3 sequence: CASSLGTGRGGNEQFF. The CDR3 DNA follows: TGTGCCAGCAGCTTAGGGACCGGGAGGGGAGGAAATGAGCAGTTCTTC. Variable domain in full (rest from reference TRBV7-2 and TRBJ2-1): GAGVSQSPSNKVTEKGKDVELRCDPISGHTALYWYRQSLGQGLEFLIYFQGNSAPDKSGLPSDRFSAERTGGSVSTLTIQRTQQEDSAVYLCASSLGTGRGGNEQFFGPGTRLTVL.

V usage is TRBV5-4 and J usage is TRBJ2-7; 10 bases agree with TRBD2. Looked up from germline, CDR1 is SGHNT and CDR2 is YYREEE (reference sequence). Unmatched junction bases numbered 3, after V lost 0 bases and J lost 0 bases. The CDR3 is made up of 16 amino acids. In nucleotides, the CDR3 is TGTGCCAGCAGCTTGGGTGGGACTAGCGCCTCCTACGAGCAGTACTTC. Protein sequence: CASSLGGTSASYEQYF.

V and J are TRBV5-1 and TRBJ2-7, with 7 bases matching TRBD2. This CDR3 has 14 amino acids. Trimming took 3 bases from V and 2 from J; bases not matched to a gene: 5. Germline assignment: CDR1 SGHRS and CDR2 YFSETQ. This CDR3 reads CASSSSLAAYEQYF. The CDR3 nucleotides read TGCGCCAGCAGCTCATCTCTAGCGGCCTACGAGCAGTACTTC. Based on the CDR3 plus reference TRBV5-1 and TRBJ2-7, the full variable domain is KAGVTQTPRYLIKTRGQQVTLSCSPISGHRSVSWYQQTPGQGLQFLFEYFSETQRNKGNFPGRFSGRQFSNSRSEMNVSTLELGDSALYLCASSSSLAAYEQYFGPGTRLTVT.

The chain employs TRBV5-1 and TRBJ1-4, with 10 bases aligning to TRBD1. The V gene's germline CDR1 is SGHRS and CDR2 YFSETQ. There are 16 residues in the CDR3. Trimming at V came to 4 bases and at J to 7 bases, leaving 10 bases not matched to a gene. The CDR3 DNA reads TGCGCCAGCAGCATCGGGACAGGGGTTGGCGGTGAAAAACTGTTTTTT. Protein product: CASSIGTGVGGEKLFF.

The chain employs TRBV5-1 and TRBJ1-2; D is unresolved. The CDR3 runs 15 residues. The ends were cut back, 0 bases at V and 8 bases at J, with 17 bases in the middle. The germline V gene encodes CDR1 SGHRS and CDR2 YFSETQ. The DNA of the CDR3 is TGCGCCAGCAGCTTGGTGAGCAAGAACCTCGGGGGCTACACCTTC. Translation gives CASSLVSKNLGGYTF.

This sequence joins TRBV6-4 and TRBJ1-1, with 9 bases that match TRBD1. Trimming cost V 6 bases and J 6 bases; bases outside gene matches: 8. Germline values: CDR1 MRHNA, CDR2 SNTAGT. There are 14 residues in the CDR3. The CDR3 DNA follows: TGTGCCAGCAGGGAACAGGGGGCGGCGGCTGAAGCTTTCTTT. Its translation: CASREQGAAAEAFF.

The J gene is TRBJ1-1, the V gene TRBV6-6, with D hard to call. The CDR3 extends over 13 amino acids. Germline V lookup: CDR1 MNHNY, CDR2 SVGAGI (reference sequence). The V gene lost 0 bases and the J gene lost 10 bases, with 12 bases spanning the gap. The CDR3 sequence: CASSYSEHSGAFF. The CDR3 nucleotides are TGTGCCAGCAGTTACTCCGAGCATTCGGGAGCTTTCTTT.

The rearrangement links TRBV5-4 to TRBJ1-1, with 7 bases identical to TRBD1. Trimming at V came to 0 bases and at J to 7 bases, leaving 9 bases not matched to a gene. The V gene's germline CDR1 is SGHNT and CDR2 YYREEE (reference sequence). The CDR3 sequence is 15 residues long. CDR3 in DNA: TGTGCCAGCAGCTTGGAACCGGGACAGACTTATGAAGCTTTCTTT. It translates to CASSLEPGQTYEAFF.